The text below deals with one T cell receptor beta chain. Antigen unknown. Some clones are missing from TCRdb's copy, which holds only in-frame ones; the method was immunoSEQ multiplex PCR. The repertoire holds fewer than 100,000 clones, with around 90% as singletons. CDR1 is SGHRS and CDR2 is YFSETQ in the germline V gene. V was trimmed by 4 bases and J by 4 bases, leaving 14 bases between them. The length of the CDR3 is 15 residues. This sample was taken from a study of Tregs in tolerant kidney transplant recipients. CD4+CD25+CD127- Tregs, CD4+CD25- non-Tregs, CD4 and CD8 cells were sorted. An overnight rest at 37°C with 200 IU/ml IL-2 preceded regulatory T cell sorting from thawed PBMCs. General study points: No direct test of biological reproducibility was done here.

The sample was Tregs from blood, taken before the transplant. The rearrangement links TRBV5-1 to TRBJ2-2, with D possibly being TRBD2 (5 bases). This TCR derives from a human donor who received a combined kidney and bone marrow transplant. The CDR3 DNA follows: TGCGCCAGCAGCCTGGCGCAGAGGGTCACCGGGGAGCTGTTTTTT. Protein sequence: CASSLAQRVTGELFF. The entire variable domain, with the rest obtained from reference TRBV5-1 and TRBJ2-2, is as follows: KAGVTQTPRYLIKTRGQQVTLSCSPISGHRSVSWYQQTPGQGLQFLFEYFSETQRNKGNFPGRFSGRQFSNSRSEMNVSTLELGDSALYLCASSLAQRVTGELFFGEGSRLTVL.